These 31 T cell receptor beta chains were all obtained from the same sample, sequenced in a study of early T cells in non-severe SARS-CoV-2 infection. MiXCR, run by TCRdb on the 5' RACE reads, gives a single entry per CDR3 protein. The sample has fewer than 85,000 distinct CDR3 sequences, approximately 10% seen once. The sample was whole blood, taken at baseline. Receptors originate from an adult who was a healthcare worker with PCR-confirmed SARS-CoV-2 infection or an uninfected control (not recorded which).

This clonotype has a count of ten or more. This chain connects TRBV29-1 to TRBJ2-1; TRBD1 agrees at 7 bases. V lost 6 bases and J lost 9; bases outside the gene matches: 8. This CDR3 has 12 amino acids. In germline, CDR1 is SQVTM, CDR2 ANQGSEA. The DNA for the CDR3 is TGCAGCGTAGCTACAGGGGTCGGTGAGCAGTTCTTC. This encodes CSVATGVGEQFF.

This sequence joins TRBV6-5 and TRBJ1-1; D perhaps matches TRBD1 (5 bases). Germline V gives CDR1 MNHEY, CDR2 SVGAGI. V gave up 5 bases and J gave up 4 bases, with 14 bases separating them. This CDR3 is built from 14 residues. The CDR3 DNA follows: TGTGCCAGCAGTCCCTTGACAGTAGGCACTGAAGCTTTCTTT. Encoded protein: CASSPLTVGTEAFF.

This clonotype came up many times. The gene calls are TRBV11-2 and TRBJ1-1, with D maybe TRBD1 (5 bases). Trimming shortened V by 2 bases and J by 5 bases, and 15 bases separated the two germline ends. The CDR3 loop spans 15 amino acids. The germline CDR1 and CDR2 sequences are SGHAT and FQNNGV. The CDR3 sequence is CASSLMGGRGTEAFF. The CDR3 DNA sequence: TGTGCCAGCAGCTTAATGGGGGGTCGGGGAACTGAAGCTTTCTTT.

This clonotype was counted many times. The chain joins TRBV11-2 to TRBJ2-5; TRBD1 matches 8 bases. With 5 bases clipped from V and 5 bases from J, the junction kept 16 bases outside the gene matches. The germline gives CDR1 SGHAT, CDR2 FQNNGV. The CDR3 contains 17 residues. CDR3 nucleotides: TGTGCCAGCAGCCGCGGGGAGGTGCAGGGGGCACGGGAGACCCAGTACTTC. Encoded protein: CASSRGEVQGARETQYF.

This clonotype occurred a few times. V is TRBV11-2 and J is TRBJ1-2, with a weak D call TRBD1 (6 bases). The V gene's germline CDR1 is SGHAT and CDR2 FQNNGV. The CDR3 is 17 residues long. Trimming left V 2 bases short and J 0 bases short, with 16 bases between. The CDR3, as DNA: TGTGCCAGCAGCTTATTGCGAGGACAGCCAGCTAACTATGGCTACACCTTC. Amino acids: CASSLLRGQPANYGYTF.

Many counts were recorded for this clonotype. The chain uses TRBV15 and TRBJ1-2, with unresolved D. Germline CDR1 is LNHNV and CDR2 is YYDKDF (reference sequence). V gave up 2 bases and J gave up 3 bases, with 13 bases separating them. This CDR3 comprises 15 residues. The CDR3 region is CATSRLLDEDYGYTF. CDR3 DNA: TGTGCCACCAGCAGATTACTGGACGAGGACTATGGCTACACCTTC.

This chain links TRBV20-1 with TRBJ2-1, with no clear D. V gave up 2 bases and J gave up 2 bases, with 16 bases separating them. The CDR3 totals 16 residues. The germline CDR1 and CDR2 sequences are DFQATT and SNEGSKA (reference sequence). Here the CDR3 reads CSARPHQTDTYNEQFF. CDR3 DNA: TGCAGTGCTAGACCACACCAGACCGATACCTACAATGAGCAGTTCTTC.

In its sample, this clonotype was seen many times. The DNA of the CDR3 is TGTGCCAGCAGCCCCCGTCCCCCGGCTAGCGTTTACACAGATACGCAGTATTTT. It is translated as CASSPRPPASVYTDTQYF. The gene calls are TRBV7-2 and TRBJ2-3, with TRBD2 as a possible D gene (6 bases). V lost 5 bases to trimming and J lost 2 bases, with 23 bases between them. Germline V gene data show CDR1 as SGHTA and CDR2 as FQGNSA. This CDR3 contains 18 residues. Full variable domain (missing parts from reference TRBV7-2 and TRBJ2-3): GAGVSQSPSNKVTEKGKDVELRCDPISGHTALYWYRQSLGQGLEFLIYFQGNSAPDKSGLPSDRFSAERTGGSVSTLTIQRTQQEDSAVYLCASSPRPPASVYTDTQYFGPGTRLTVL.

CDR3 sequence (DNA): TGCAGTGCTACGAGTACAGGGATTTACGAGCAGTACTTC. Protein: CSATSTGIYEQYF. This chain connects TRBV20-1 to TRBJ2-7, with D maybe TRBD1 (6 bases). CDR1 is DFQATT, CDR2 SNEGSKA, per germline (reference sequence). V lost 4 bases and J 4 bases, leaving 14 bases between the germline ends. CDR3 length equals 13 residues.

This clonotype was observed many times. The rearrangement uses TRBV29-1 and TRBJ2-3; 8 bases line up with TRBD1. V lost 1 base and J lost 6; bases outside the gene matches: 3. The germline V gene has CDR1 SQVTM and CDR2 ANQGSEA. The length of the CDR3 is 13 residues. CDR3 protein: CSVEGQGRDTQYF. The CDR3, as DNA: TGCAGCGTTGAAGGACAGGGGAGGGATACGCAGTATTTT.

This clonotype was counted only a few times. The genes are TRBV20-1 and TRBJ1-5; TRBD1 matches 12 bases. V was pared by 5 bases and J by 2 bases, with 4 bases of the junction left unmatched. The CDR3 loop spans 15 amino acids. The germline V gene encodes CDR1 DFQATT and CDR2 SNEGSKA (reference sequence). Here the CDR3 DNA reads TGCAGTGCTGGGACAGGGGGCTTAGGCAATCAGCCCCAGCATTTT. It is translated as CSAGTGGLGNQPQHF.

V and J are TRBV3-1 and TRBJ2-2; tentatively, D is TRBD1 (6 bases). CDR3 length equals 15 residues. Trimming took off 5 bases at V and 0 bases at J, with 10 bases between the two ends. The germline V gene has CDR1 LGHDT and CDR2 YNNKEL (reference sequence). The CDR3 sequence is CASSFGQSNTGELFF. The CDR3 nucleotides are TGTGCCAGCAGCTTCGGACAGTCGAACACCGGGGAGCTGTTTTTT.

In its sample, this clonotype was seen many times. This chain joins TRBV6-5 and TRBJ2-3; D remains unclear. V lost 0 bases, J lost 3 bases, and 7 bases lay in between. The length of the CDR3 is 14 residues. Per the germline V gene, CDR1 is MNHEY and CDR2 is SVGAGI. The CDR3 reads CASSYSTSTDTQYF. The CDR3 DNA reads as TGTGCCAGCAGTTACTCCACGTCTACAGATACGCAGTATTTT.

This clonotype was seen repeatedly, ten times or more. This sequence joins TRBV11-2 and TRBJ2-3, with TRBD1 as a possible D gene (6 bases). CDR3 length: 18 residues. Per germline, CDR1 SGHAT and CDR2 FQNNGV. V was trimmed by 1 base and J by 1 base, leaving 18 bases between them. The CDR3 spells CASSLAPSTGYGTDTQYF. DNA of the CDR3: TGTGCCAGCAGCTTAGCCCCCTCTACAGGGTATGGCACAGATACGCAGTATTTT.

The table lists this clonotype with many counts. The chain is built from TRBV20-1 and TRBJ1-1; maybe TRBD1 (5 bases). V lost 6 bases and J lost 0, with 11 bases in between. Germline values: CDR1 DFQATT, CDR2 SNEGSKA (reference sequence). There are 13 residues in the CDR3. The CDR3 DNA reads TGCAGTGCCGTGGGACGAGTGAACACTGAAGCTTTCTTT. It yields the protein CSAVGRVNTEAFF.

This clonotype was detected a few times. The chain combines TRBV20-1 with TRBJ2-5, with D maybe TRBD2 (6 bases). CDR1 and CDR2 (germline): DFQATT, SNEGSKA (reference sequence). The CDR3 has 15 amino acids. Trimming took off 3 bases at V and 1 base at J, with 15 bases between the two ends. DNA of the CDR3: TGCAGTGCTAGTAGAGTCGGGGGACCCCAAGAGACCCAGTACTTC. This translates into CSASRVGGPQETQYF.

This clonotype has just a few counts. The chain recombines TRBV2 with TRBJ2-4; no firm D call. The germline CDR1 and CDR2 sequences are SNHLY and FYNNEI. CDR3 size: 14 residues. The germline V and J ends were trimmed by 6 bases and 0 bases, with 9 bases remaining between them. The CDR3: CASRVGEAKNIQYF. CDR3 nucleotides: TGTGCCAGCAGGGTCGGAGAAGCCAAAAACATTCAGTACTTC.

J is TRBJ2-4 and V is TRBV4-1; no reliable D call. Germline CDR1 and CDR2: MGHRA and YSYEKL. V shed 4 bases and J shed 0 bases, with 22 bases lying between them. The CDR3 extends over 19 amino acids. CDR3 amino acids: CASSRHSSLSDRAKNIQYF. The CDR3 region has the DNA TGCGCCAGCAGCCGTCACAGTTCCCTTTCCGATAGAGCCAAAAACATTCAGTACTTC.

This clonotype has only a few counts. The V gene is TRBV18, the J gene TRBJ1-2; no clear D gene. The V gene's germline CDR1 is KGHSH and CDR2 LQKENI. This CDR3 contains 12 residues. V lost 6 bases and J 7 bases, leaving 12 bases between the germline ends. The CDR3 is CASSSQWSGYTF. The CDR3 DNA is TGTGCCAGCTCGTCGCAATGGAGTGGCTACACCTTC.

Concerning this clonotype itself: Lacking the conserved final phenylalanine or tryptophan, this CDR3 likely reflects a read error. CDR3 protein: CASSGTVNTEAFI. The CDR3 coding sequence is TGTGCCAGCAGCGGAACGGTGAACACTGAAGCTTTCATT. This chain uses TRBV5-4 with TRBJ1-1; no firm D call. CDR1 is SGHNT, CDR2 YYREEE, per germline (reference sequence). The V gene lost 4 bases and the J gene lost 0 bases, with 7 bases spanning the gap. CDR3 length: 13 residues.

In DNA, the CDR3 is TGTGCCAGCAGAATACGCAGGGCAATGAACACTGAAGCTTTCTTT. This codes for CASRIRRAMNTEAFF. V gene TRBV12-3 or TRBV12-4 combines with J gene TRBJ1-1; tentative D call: TRBD1 (5 bases). The V gene lost 6 bases and the J gene lost 0 bases, with 14 bases spanning the gap. The CDR3 is 15 amino acids.

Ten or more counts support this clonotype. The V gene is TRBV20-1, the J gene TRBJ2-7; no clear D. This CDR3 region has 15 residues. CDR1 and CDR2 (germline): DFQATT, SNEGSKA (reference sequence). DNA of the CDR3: TGCAGCGTCGAGATGCCCGCCAGGAGCTCCTACGAGCAGTACTTC. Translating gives CSVEMPARSSYEQYF.

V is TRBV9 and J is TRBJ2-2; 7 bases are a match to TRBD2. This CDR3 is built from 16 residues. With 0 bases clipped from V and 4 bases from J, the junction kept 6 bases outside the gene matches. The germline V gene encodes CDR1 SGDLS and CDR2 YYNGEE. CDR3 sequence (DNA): TGTGCCAGCAGCGTAGACAGCGGGGTGGCCACCGGGGAGCTGTTTTTT. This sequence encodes CASSVDSGVATGELFF.

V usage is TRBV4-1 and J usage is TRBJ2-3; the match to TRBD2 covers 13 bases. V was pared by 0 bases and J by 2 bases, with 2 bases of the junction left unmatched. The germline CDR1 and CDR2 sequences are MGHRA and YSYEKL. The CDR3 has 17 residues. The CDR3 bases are TGCGCCAGCAGCCAAGAGGGGACTAGCGGGGTCACAGATACGCAGTATTTT. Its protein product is CASSQEGTSGVTDTQYF.

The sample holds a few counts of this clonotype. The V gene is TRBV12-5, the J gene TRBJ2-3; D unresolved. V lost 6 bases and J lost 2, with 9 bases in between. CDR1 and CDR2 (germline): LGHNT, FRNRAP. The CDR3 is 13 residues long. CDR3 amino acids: CASGTATTDTQYF. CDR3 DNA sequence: TGTGCTAGTGGCACCGCTACCACAGATACGCAGTATTTT.

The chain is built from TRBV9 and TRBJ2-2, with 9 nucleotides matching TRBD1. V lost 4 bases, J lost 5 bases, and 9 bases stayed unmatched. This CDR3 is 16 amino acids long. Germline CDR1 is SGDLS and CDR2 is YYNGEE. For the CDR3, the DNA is TGTGCCAGCAGCCCCCGGGACAGGGAAGAGACCGGGGAGCTGTTTTTT. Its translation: CASSPRDREETGELFF.

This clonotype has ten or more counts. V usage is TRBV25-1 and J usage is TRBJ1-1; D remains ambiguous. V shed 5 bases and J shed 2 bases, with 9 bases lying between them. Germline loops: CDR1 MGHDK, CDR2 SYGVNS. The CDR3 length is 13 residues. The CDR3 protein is CASSPQRNTEAFF. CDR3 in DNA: TGTGCCAGCAGTCCACAGAGAAACACTGAAGCTTTCTTT.

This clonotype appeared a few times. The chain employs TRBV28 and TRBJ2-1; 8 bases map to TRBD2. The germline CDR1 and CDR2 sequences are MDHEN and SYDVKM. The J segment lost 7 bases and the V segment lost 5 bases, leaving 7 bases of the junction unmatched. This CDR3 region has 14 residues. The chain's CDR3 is CASSHSGGRNEQFF. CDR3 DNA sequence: TGTGCCAGCAGTCACAGCGGGGGTAGGAATGAGCAGTTCTTC.

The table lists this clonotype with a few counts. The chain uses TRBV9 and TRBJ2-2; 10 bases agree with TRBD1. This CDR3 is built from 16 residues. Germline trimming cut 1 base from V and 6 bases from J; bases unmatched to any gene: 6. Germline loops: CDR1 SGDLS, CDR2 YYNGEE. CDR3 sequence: CASSVKDRGVAGELFF. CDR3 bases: TGTGCCAGCAGCGTAAAGGACAGGGGGGTCGCCGGGGAGCTGTTTTTT.

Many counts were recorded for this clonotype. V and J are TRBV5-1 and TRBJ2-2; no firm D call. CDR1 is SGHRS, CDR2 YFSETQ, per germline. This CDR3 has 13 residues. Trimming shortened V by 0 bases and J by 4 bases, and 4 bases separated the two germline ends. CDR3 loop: CASSLVGTGELFF. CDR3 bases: TGCGCCAGCAGCTTGGTGGGCACCGGGGAGCTGTTTTTT.

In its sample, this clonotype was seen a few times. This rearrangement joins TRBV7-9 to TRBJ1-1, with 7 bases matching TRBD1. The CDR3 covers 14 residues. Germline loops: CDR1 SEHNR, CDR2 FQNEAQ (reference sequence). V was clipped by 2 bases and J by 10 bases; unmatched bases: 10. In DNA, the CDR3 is TGTGCCAGCAGCTTACTCATTGAGGGGGCGGGAGCTTTCTTT. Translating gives CASSLLIEGAGAFF.